This note documents a single TCR beta chain sequence. What it recognizes is unknown. This entry belongs to a study of cytomegalovirus exposure and HLA in healthy donors. Study-level results: The productive fraction for most TCR beta V segments was about 87% or about 30% in an earlier analysis.

The CDR3 is 15 residues long. Germline lookup yields CDR1 MNHEY and CDR2 SVGAGI. V dropped 8 bases and J dropped 5; count of bases not matched to a gene: 11. PCR primers comprised 60 Vbeta and 13 Jbeta primers. The assay was immunoSEQ multiplex PCR, and TCRdb's table has in-frame clones only and misses some. This table holds 100,000 to 150,000 clones, roughly 80% found once. The gene calls are TRBV6-5 and TRBJ2-1, with 8 positions matching TRBD2. Sequenced input: PBMCs. This receptor was identified in a man aged 30 to 45 in good health and CMV-seronegative. The CDR3 region has the DNA TGTGCCAGCGCCCGATGGGACGGGGGGGACAATGAGCAGTTCTTC. Protein: CASARWDGGDNEQFF.